This is a list of T cell receptor beta chains from one sample in a study of blood T cell repertoires in COVID-19. TCRdb's table, derived via immunoSEQ multiplex PCR, lists solely in-frame clones and lacks some. The sample includes approximately 110,000 clones, about 85% of them seen just once. Material: peripheral blood. Every receptor here comes from a man aged 50 to 60 with acute or convalescent COVID-19. CDR3s include the opening cysteine and the closing phenylalanine or tryptophan. Each record gives: CDR3 protein, J gene, V gene, D gene. The D gene is left open where the match is weak.

CDR3 protein: CASSYKAGTGEQYF
J gene: TRBJ2-3
V gene: TRBV6-2/TRBV6-3
D gene: TRBD1

CDR3 protein: CASGPGQGASGELFF
J gene: TRBJ2-2
V gene: TRBV12-5
D gene: TRBD1

CDR3 protein: CASSPRSRQGANTGELFF
J gene: TRBJ2-2
V gene: TRBV6-6
D gene: TRBD1

CDR3 protein: CASSVGSGGLYEQYF
J gene: TRBJ2-7
V gene: TRBV9
D gene: TRBD1

CDR3 protein: CASRETGTGRPYF
J gene: TRBJ2-7
V gene: TRBV28
D gene: .

CDR3 protein: CASSLSNRWHPNEKLFF
J gene: TRBJ1-4
V gene: TRBV7-9
D gene: .

CDR3 protein: CASSLTGDYNEQFF
J gene: TRBJ2-1
V gene: TRBV4-2
D gene: TRBD1

CDR3 protein: CASSLTGQGTDGYTF
J gene: TRBJ1-2
V gene: TRBV7-3
D gene: TRBD1

CDR3 protein: CASSFFSGVYNEQFF
J gene: TRBJ2-1
V gene: TRBV5-6
D gene: .

CDR3 protein: CASSAPRVMTDTQYF
J gene: TRBJ2-3
V gene: TRBV27
D gene: .

CDR3 protein: CATSGGTGGAGDTQYF
J gene: TRBJ2-3
V gene: TRBV24-1
D gene: TRBD1

CDR3 protein: CATSGGGVNSGNTIYF
J gene: TRBJ1-3
V gene: TRBV15
D gene: .

CDR3 protein: CASSQDWVLAGDNEQFF
J gene: TRBJ2-1
V gene: TRBV4-2
D gene: TRBD2

CDR3 protein: CASSLEWPYNSPLHF
J gene: TRBJ1-6
V gene: TRBV5-6
D gene: .

CDR3 protein: CASSLNSGGIDTQYF
J gene: TRBJ2-3
V gene: TRBV3-1/TRBV3-2
D gene: TRBD2

CDR3 protein: CSAMRETQYF
J gene: TRBJ2-5
V gene: TRBV20-1
D gene: .

CDR3 protein: CAWSVPGQGSYEQYF
J gene: TRBJ2-7
V gene: TRBV30
D gene: .

CDR3 protein: CASSLAEGSNQPQHF
J gene: TRBJ1-5
V gene: TRBV5-8
D gene: .

CDR3 protein: CASSPTNNEQFF
J gene: TRBJ2-1
V gene: TRBV27
D gene: .

CDR3 protein: CASSYGASGGDNEQFF
J gene: TRBJ2-1
V gene: TRBV6-6
D gene: TRBD2

CDR3 protein: CASSPGTGAGVKTQYF
J gene: TRBJ2-5
V gene: TRBV7-3
D gene: TRBD1

CDR3 protein: CASSYLTGRTEAFF
J gene: TRBJ1-1
V gene: TRBV2
D gene: TRBD1

CDR3 protein: CASGGQGDRSPLHF
J gene: TRBJ1-6
V gene: TRBV2
D gene: TRBD1

CDR3 protein: CASSPEGTGYNEQFF
J gene: TRBJ2-1
V gene: TRBV5-1
D gene: TRBD1